These 25 T cell receptor beta chains were sequenced from one sample in a study of molecular identifiers for immune sequencing clone quantification. TCRdb used MiXCR to reprocess the PCR reads, holding one entry per CDR3 protein. In the table there are some 97,000 distinct CDR3 sequences, 36% of which are singletons. Sequencing was carried out using naive CD8+ T cells from blood, with Jurkat cell RNA spiked in. As to subset: FACS-sorted CD8+CD4-CCR7+CD45RA+ naive T cells. These receptors were obtained from a human donor in good health. Some libraries in this study had Jurkat cell RNA spiked in.

About this clonotype itself: A much larger clone lies one base from this, so it may be a read error. The CDR3 sequence: CASRPLVRGSGANVLTF. DNA of the CDR3: TGTGCCAGCAGGCCCCTGGTTAGGGGGTCTGGGGCCAACGTCCTGACTTTC. The J gene is TRBJ2-6, the V gene TRBV5-3, with a tentative D call TRBD1 (6 bases). TRBV5-3 is classed as an ORF, of uncertain function. The CDR3 runs 17 residues. Deletions cut 8 bases from V and 1 base from J, with 19 bases between.

This clonotype was counted ten times or more. The chain combines TRBV4-3 with TRBJ1-1; the D is unclear. This CDR3 comprises 13 residues. Germline values: CDR1 LGHNA, CDR2 YSLEER. V was clipped by 0 bases and J by 10 bases, with 12 bases between them. The CDR3, as DNA: TGCGCCAGCAGCCAAGATCCGGGGAAGAGAGCTTTCTTT. It codes for CASSQDPGKRAFF.

This clonotype was counted at least ten times. The V call is TRBV7-2, the J call TRBJ1-5; D may be TRBD1 (5 bases). The CDR3 is made up of 15 amino acids. Germline loops: CDR1 SGHTA, CDR2 FQGNSA. Trimming left V 6 bases short and J 0 bases short, with 12 bases between. In nucleotides, the CDR3 is TGTGCCAGCAGTGTGGGGGGTTATAGCAATCAGCCCCAGCATTTT. This translates into CASSVGGYSNQPQHF.

This clonotype was observed a few times. A read error is likely, as this CDR3 ends without the conserved phenylalanine or tryptophan. This sequence joins TRBV7-3 and TRBJ2-3; D gene uncertain. The CDR3 is 13 residues long. Germline V lookup: CDR1 SGHTA, CDR2 FQGTGA. V lost 1 base and J 4 bases, leaving 6 bases between the germline ends. CDR3 DNA: TGTGCCAGCAGCTTAAATTCGCCAGATACGCAGTATTCT. This encodes CASSLNSPDTQYS.

V usage is TRBV9 and J usage is TRBJ2-3; possibly TRBD2 for D (6 bases). The germline gives CDR1 SGDLS, CDR2 YYNGEE. V lost 3 bases to trimming and J lost 2 bases, with 16 bases between them. This CDR3 is 16 amino acids long. The CDR3 loop reads CASSETSGGLTDTQYF. In DNA, the CDR3 is TGTGCCAGCAGCGAGACCTCCGGGGGACTCACAGATACGCAGTATTTT.

The V and J genes are TRBV28 and TRBJ2-3; 10 bases align to TRBD2. Germline V gene data show CDR1 as MDHEN and CDR2 as SYDVKM. V lost 6 bases, J lost 3 bases, and 6 bases stayed unmatched. The CDR3 runs to 15 residues. In DNA, the CDR3 is TGTGCCAGCAGCACTAGCGGGACGGGGACAGATACGCAGTATTTT. Amino acid sequence: CASSTSGTGTDTQYF.

The chain recombines TRBV12-3 or TRBV12-4 with TRBJ2-5, with a weak D call TRBD1 (5 bases). V dropped 3 bases and J dropped 7 bases, with 15 bases sitting between them. CDR3 length: 14 residues. The CDR3 bases are TGTGCCAGCAGTTTCGTCACGACCCAGGGGACCCAGTACTTC. It is translated as CASSFVTTQGTQYF.

This clonotype occurred a few times. The CDR3: CASSQLLAELTDTQYF. The CDR3, as DNA: TGTGCCAGCAGCCAATTACTAGCGGAGCTCACAGATACGCAGTATTTT. The J gene is TRBJ2-3, the V gene TRBV3-1; 8 bases fit TRBD2. The V and J ends lost 2 bases and 2 bases, in that order; junction bases with no gene match: 6. The germline CDR1 and CDR2 sequences are LGHDT and YNNKEL (reference sequence). This CDR3 spans 16 amino acids.

The CDR3 here is CASTEGTGGYNEQFF. For the CDR3, the DNA is TGTGCCAGCACCGAGGGGACAGGGGGGTACAATGAGCAGTTCTTC. V is TRBV6-2 or TRBV6-3 and J is TRBJ2-1; 11 nucleotides match TRBD1. V lost 7 bases to trimming and J lost 4 bases; unmatched junction nucleotides: 6. The CDR3 runs to 15 residues. Germline loops: CDR1 MNHEY, CDR2 SVGEGT.

This clonotype was observed many times. The J gene is TRBJ2-6, the V gene TRBV7-6, with D possibly called TRBD1 or TRBD2 (5 bases each). This CDR3 comprises 18 residues. Looked up from germline, CDR1 is SGHVS and CDR2 is FNYEAQ. The germline V and J ends were trimmed by 3 bases and 0 bases, with 15 bases remaining between them. The CDR3 spells CASSLDGALYSGANVLTF. In nucleotides, the CDR3 is TGTGCCAGCAGCTTGGACGGGGCCCTCTACTCTGGGGCCAACGTCCTGACTTTC.

This clonotype was seen a handful of times. The V and J genes are TRBV2 and TRBJ2-2; D may be TRBD1 (5 bases). CDR3 length equals 16 residues. Trimming removed 8 bases from V and 5 bases from J, with 21 bases in between. Germline CDR1 SNHLY, CDR2 FYNNEI. The CDR3 DNA reads as TGTGCCAGCCTATCCGACAGTTCTATTATTACCGGGGAGCTGTTTTTT. It yields the protein CASLSDSSIITGELFF.

On this clonotype: The junction does not match germline at one end; this may be a read error. V usage is TRBV5-3 and J usage is TRBJ2-7; TRBD2 matches 14 bases. TRBV5-3 is an ORF, and what it does is uncertain. CDR3 length: 15 residues. DNA for the CDR3: TGTGCCAGCAGCCCGACTAGCGGGAGGGCCTACGAGCGGTACTTC. It encodes CASSPTSGRAYERYF.

This sequence joins TRBV6-2 or TRBV6-3 and TRBJ1-1, with D tentatively TRBD1 (5 bases). The germline gives CDR1 MNHEY, CDR2 SVGEGT. The CDR3 is 14 residues long. V was cut by 0 bases and J by 4 bases, with 9 bases left in between. As DNA, the CDR3 is TGTGCCAGCAGTTACTCGGGGGTAGGCACTGAAGCTTTCTTT. It encodes CASSYSGVGTEAFF.

To note about this clonotype: This may be a read error, as it is one base from a much larger clone. The gene calls are TRBV29-1 and TRBJ2-2; TRBD2 matches 9 bases. This CDR3 region has 15 residues. The junction had 9 bases not matched to a gene; V was cut back by 6 bases and J by 4 bases. Germline loops: CDR1 SQVTM, CDR2 ANQGSEA. The CDR3 loop reads CSVFSGSWSTGELFF. CDR3 in DNA: TGCAGCGTGTTTAGCGGGAGCTGGAGCACCGGGGAGCTGTTTTTT.

This clonotype was recorded many times. The chain uses TRBV5-5 and TRBJ2-7; no definite D call. Trimming removed 1 base at V and 3 bases at J, with 5 bases between. The CDR3 has 12 residues. Germline V CDR1 and CDR2: SGHKS, YYEKEE (reference sequence). CDR3 DNA: TGTGCCAGCAGCTTGTTGGACTACGAGCAGTACTTC. Translation: CASSLLDYEQYF.

This clonotype was found many times. The rearrangement joins TRBV28 to TRBJ2-5, with D possibly matching TRBD1 (5 bases). The CDR3 spans 14 residues. Germline lookup yields CDR1 MDHEN and CDR2 SYDVKM. Between the trimmed V and J ends, which lost 6 bases and 1 base, there was a span of 12 bases. In nucleotides, the CDR3 is TGTGCCAGCAGCCGTGACAGAATCCAAGAGACCCAGTACTTC. Translation: CASSRDRIQETQYF. Looking up the rest from reference TRBV28 and TRBJ2-5 gives the full variable domain: DVKVTQSSRYLVKRTGEKVFLECVQDMDHENMFWYRQDPGLGLRLIYFSYDVKMKEKGDIPEGYSVSREKKERFSLILESASTNQTSMYLCASSRDRIQETQYFGPGTRLLVL.

The chain recombines TRBV6-2 or TRBV6-3 with TRBJ2-3; D gene ambiguous. This CDR3 is built from 14 residues. V gave up 2 bases and J gave up 5 bases, with 11 bases separating them. Germline V gene sequence: CDR1 MNHEY, CDR2 SVGEGT. DNA for the CDR3: TGTGCCAGCAGTTACGCGGCAAGTGGAGATACGCAGTATTTT. Amino acids: CASSYAASGDTQYF.

J is TRBJ1-5 and V is TRBV13; D gene ambiguous. V dropped 1 base and J dropped 7 bases, with 8 bases sitting between them. Germline-derived CDR1 and CDR2 are PRHDT and FYEKMQ (reference sequence). The CDR3 is 13 amino acids. CDR3 nucleotides: TGTGCCAGCAGCTTAGCCCTTGAACAGCCCCAGCATTTT. Translating gives CASSLALEQPQHF.

In the case of this clonotype: A much more abundant neighbour one base away suggests this may be a read error. The V and J genes are TRBV10-3 and TRBJ1-1, with D uncertain. From germline, CDR1 is ENHRY and CDR2 SYGVKD. The CDR3 length is 11 residues. The CDR3 region is CAISEGGEALF. The CDR3 DNA follows: TGTGCCATCAGTGAGGGCGGTGAAGCTCTCTTT.

The V gene is TRBV19, the J gene TRBJ2-6; D might be TRBD1 or TRBD2, each matching 6 bases. In germline, CDR1 is LNHDA, CDR2 SQIVND (reference sequence). The germline V and J ends were trimmed by 3 bases and 1 base, with 13 bases remaining between them. This CDR3 has 17 amino acids. CDR3 in DNA: TGTGCCAGTAGTATGTTCGGGGGCAGGTCTGGGGCCAACGTCCTGACTTTC. Protein sequence: CASSMFGGRSGANVLTF.

The chain employs TRBV9 and TRBJ2-7; 9 bases agree with TRBD2. The ends lost 0 bases at V and 3 bases at J; junction bases unmatched: 4. The CDR3 sequence is 15 residues long. The germline CDR1 and CDR2 sequences are SGDLS and YYNGEE. The CDR3 region has the DNA TGTGCCAGCAGCGTAGGGATTAGCGGGAGCTACGAGCAGTACTTC. It codes for CASSVGISGSYEQYF.

The chain links TRBV13 to TRBJ2-4; D may be TRBD1 or TRBD2 (5 bases each). Germline V gene lookup returns CDR1 PRHDT and CDR2 FYEKMQ (reference sequence). V shed 4 bases and J shed 1 base, with 8 bases lying between them. The CDR3 is 14 amino acids. The CDR3 region is CASSSGPAKNIQYF. The CDR3 bases are TGTGCCAGCAGCTCGGGACCCGCCAAAAACATTCAGTACTTC.

In its sample, this clonotype was seen many times. The chain links TRBV28 to TRBJ1-5, with D unresolved. Germline lookup yields CDR1 MDHEN and CDR2 SYDVKM. The CDR3 loop spans 15 amino acids. V gave up 5 bases and J gave up 4 bases, with 15 bases separating them. The CDR3 DNA reads TGTGCCAGCAGTACCGGACGGAGAGGTAATCAGCCCCAGCATTTT. It is translated as CASSTGRRGNQPQHF.

This chain joins TRBV29-1 and TRBJ2-1; either TRBD1 or TRBD2 may fit D (5 bases each). The CDR3 is 15 residues long. The V gene's germline CDR1 is SQVTM and CDR2 ANQGSEA. Between the trimmed V and J ends, which lost 3 bases and 4 bases, there was a span of 16 bases. CDR3 DNA sequence: TGCAGCGTTGATGTTAATGGGGGTGATTACAATGAGCAGTTCTTC. It encodes CSVDVNGGDYNEQFF.

The chain combines TRBV7-9 with TRBJ2-2; 11 bases are shared with TRBD2. Germline values: CDR1 SEHNR, CDR2 FQNEAQ (reference sequence). The CDR3 contains 20 residues. With 1 base clipped from V and 1 base from J, the junction kept 11 bases outside the gene matches. CDR3 sequence: CASSLGSVLAGVWNTGELFF. CDR3 bases: TGTGCCAGCAGCTTAGGTTCTGTACTAGCGGGAGTCTGGAACACCGGGGAGCTGTTTTTT.